The clone carrying this T cell receptor (beta chain) was picked up a small number of times. This record comes from a study of T-cell reconstitution after alpha-beta-depleted transplantation in children. The CDR3 totals 12 residues. The V end was cut by 7 bases, the J end by 0 bases, with 7 bases between. In germline, CDR1 is SGHRS, CDR2 YFSETQ. Researchers prepared the TCRbeta library using unique molecular identifiers, the study reports. From the PCR reads, TCRdb called clonotypes with MiXCR, one entry per CDR3 protein. This sample has around 380,000 distinct CDR3 sequences; under 13% occur once, and the top ten carry nearly 5.5%.

This sequence joins TRBV5-1 and TRBJ2-5; D gene uncertain. Sequenced material: PBMCs from the stem cell graft donor, taken from the stem cell graft. This clonotype originated in a human donor who donated a stem cell graft to a child with acute myeloid leukemia. The DNA for the CDR3 is TGCGCCAGCTGCGAGGACCAAGAGACCCAGTACTTC. Encoded protein: CASCEDQETQYF.